The clone carrying this T cell receptor beta chain was seen at least ten times. Its antigen is as yet unknown. CDR3 length: 16 residues. Between the trimmed V and J ends, which lost 4 bases and 0 bases, there was a span of 15 bases. The data belong to a study of CD8 T cells in ankylosing spondylitis. Study-wide results and caveats: One TCR beta motif, made up of under ten highly homologous variants, appeared characteristic of ankylosing spondylitis blood. Matched ankylosing spondylitis synovial fluid reportedly contained a significantly enriched population of disease-linked clones. Those disease-linked clones were CD8+; they were also relatively rare in peripheral blood.

Libraries of TCR beta came from quantitative 5'-RACE with molecular barcodes. One entry per CDR3 protein results from TCRdb running MiXCR on the 5' RACE reads. The data hold 200,000 to 250,000 distinct CDR3 sequences, with roughly 10% observed a single time. Specimen: blood, either unsorted or a sorted T cell fraction (not recorded which). The TCR comes from a male donor with ankylosing spondylitis or in good health (not recorded which). The V and J genes are TRBV12-3 or TRBV12-4 and TRBJ1-1; possibly TRBD1 for D (6 bases). The CDR3 protein is CASSSLAGAMNTEAFF. The CDR3 DNA follows: TGTGCCAGCAGTTCTCTGGCAGGGGCGATGAACACTGAAGCTTTCTTT.